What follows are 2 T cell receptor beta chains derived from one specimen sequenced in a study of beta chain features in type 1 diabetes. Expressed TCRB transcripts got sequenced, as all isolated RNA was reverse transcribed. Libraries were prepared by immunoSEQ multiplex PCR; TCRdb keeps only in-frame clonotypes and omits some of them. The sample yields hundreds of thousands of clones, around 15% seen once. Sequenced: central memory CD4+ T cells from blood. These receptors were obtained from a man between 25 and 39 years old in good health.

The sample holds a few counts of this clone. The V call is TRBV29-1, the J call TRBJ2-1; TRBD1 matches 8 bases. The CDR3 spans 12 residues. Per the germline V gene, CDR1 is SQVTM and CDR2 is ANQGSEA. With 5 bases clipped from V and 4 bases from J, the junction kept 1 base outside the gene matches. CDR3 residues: CSVRQGYNEQFF. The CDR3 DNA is TGCAGCGTTCGACAGGGGTACAATGAGCAGTTCTTC.

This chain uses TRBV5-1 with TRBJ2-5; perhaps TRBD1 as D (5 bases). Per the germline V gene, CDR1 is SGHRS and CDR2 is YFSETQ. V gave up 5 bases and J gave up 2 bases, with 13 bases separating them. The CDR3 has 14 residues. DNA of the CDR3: TGCGCCAGCAGAATCTCGACAGAACAAGAGACCCAGTACTTC. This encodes CASRISTEQETQYF. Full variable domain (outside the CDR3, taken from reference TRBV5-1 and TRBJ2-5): KAGVTQTPRYLIKTRGQQVTLSCSPISGHRSVSWYQQTPGQGLQFLFEYFSETQRNKGNFPGRFSGRQFSNSRSEMNVSTLELGDSALYLCASRISTEQETQYFGPGTRLLVL.